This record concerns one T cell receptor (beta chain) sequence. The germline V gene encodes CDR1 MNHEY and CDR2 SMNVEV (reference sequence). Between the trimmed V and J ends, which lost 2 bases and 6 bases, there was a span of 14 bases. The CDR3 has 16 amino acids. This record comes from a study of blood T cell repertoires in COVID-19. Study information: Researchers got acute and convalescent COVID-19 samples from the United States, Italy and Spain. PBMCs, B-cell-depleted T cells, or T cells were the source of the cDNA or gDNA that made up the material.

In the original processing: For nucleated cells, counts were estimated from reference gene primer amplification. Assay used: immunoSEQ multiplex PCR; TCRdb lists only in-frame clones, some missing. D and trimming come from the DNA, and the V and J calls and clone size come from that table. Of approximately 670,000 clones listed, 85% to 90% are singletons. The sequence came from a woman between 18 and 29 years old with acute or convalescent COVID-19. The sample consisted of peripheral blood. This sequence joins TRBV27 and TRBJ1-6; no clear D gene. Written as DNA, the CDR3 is TGTGCCAGCAGTTTACGGGGAAGACGGTTTAATTCACCCCTCCACTTT. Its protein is CASSLRGRRFNSPLHF.